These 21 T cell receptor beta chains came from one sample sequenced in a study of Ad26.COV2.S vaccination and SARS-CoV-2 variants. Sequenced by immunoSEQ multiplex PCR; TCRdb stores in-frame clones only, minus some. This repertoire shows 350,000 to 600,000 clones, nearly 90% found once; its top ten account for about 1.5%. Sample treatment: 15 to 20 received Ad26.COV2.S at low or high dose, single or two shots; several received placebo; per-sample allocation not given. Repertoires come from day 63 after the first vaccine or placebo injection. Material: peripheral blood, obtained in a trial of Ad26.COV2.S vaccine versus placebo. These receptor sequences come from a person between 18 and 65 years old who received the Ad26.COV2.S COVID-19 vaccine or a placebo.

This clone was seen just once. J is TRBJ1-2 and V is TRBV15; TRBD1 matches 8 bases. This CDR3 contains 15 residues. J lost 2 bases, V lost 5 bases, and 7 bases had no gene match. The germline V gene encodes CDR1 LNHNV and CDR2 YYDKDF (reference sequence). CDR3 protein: CATSPRQGINYGYTF. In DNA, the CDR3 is TGTGCCACCAGCCCTAGACAGGGGATCAACTATGGCTACACCTTC.

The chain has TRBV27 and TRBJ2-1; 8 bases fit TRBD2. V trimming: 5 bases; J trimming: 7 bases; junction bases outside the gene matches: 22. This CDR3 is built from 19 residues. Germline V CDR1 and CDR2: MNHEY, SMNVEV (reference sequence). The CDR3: CASSPRRGGGRAPQNEQFF. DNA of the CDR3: TGTGCCAGCAGTCCTCGCCGGGGGGGCGGTCGAGCCCCGCAGAATGAGCAGTTCTTC.

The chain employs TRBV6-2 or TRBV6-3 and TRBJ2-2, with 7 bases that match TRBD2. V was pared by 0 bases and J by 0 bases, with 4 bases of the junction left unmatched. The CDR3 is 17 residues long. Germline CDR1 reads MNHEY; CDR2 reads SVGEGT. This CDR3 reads CASSYSFRGANTGELFF. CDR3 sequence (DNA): TGTGCCAGCAGTTACTCGTTTCGGGGGGCGAACACCGGGGAGCTGTTTTTT.

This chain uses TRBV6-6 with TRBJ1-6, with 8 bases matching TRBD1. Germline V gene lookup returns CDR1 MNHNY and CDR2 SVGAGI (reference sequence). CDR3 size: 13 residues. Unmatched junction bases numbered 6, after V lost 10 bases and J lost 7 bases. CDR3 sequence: CATSTGGNSPLHF. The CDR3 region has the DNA TGTGCCACCTCTACAGGGGGGAATTCACCCCTCCACTTT.

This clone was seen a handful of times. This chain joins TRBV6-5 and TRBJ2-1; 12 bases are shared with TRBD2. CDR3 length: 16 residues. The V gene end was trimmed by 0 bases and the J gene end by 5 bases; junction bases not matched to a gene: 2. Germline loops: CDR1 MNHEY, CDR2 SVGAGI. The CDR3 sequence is CASSYSRLAGDNEQFF. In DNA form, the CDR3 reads TGTGCCAGCAGTTACTCTCGACTAGCGGGGGACAATGAGCAGTTCTTC.

CDR3 coding DNA: TGTGCCAGCAGCTTAGGGACCGGGACCTCGGCGCAATCCCTCCACTTT. Its translation: CASSLGTGTSAQSLHF. The rearrangement uses TRBV7-2 and TRBJ1-6, with D possibly being TRBD1 (5 bases). CDR1 SGHTA and CDR2 FQGNSA come from the germline V gene. Trimming cost V 1 base and J 14 bases, with 21 bases left between them. The CDR3 is 16 amino acids.

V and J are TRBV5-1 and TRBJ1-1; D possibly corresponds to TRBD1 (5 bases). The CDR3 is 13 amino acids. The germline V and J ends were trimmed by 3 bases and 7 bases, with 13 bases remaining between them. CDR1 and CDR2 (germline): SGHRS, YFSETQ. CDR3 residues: CASSSGRFFEAFF. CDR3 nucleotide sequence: TGCGCCAGCAGCTCAGGGCGCTTCTTTGAAGCTTTCTTT.

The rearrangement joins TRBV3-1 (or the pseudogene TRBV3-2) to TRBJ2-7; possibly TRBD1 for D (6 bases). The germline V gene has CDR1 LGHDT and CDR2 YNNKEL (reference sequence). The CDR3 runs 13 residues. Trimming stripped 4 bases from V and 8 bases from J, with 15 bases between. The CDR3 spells CASSPQDRWQQYF. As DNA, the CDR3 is TGTGCCAGCAGCCCGCAGGACAGATGGCAGCAGTACTTC.

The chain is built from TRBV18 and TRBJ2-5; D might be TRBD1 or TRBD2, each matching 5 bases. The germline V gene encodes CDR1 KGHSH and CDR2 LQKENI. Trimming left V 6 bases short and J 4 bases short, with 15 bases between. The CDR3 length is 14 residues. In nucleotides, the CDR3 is TGTGCCAGCTCCCCCGGTACGGGACCAGAGACCCAGTACTTC. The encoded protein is CASSPGTGPETQYF.

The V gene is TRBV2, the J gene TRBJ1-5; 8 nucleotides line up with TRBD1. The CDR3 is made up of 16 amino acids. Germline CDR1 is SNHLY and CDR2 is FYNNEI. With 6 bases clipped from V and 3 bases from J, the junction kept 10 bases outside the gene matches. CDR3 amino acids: CASRKQGALTNQPQHF. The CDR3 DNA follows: TGTGCCAGCAGGAAGCAGGGGGCCCTTACCAATCAGCCCCAGCATTTT.

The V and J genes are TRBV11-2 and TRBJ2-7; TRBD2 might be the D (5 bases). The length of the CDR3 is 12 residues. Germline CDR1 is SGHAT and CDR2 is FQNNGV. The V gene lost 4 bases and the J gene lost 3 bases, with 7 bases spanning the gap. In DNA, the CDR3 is TGTGCCAGCAGCTACGGAGGCTACGAGCAGTACTTC. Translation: CASSYGGYEQYF.

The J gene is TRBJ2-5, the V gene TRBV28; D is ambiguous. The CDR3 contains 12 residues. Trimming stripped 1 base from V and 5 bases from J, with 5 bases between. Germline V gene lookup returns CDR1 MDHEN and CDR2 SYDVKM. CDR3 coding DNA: TGTGCCAGCAGTTTATTCTTGGAGACCCAGTACTTC. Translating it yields CASSLFLETQYF.

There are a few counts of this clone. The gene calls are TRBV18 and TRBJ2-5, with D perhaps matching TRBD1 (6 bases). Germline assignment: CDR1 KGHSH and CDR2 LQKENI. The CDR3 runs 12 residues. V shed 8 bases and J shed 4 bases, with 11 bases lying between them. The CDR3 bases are TGTGCCAGCGGGGGCAGGGCAGAGACCCAGTACTTC. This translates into CASGGRAETQYF.

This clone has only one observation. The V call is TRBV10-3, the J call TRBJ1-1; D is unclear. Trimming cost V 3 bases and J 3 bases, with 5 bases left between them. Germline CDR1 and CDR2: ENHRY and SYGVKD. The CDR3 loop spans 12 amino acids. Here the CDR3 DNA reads TGTGCCATCAGTGAAGGTTACACTGAAGCTTTCTTT. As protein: CAISEGYTEAFF.

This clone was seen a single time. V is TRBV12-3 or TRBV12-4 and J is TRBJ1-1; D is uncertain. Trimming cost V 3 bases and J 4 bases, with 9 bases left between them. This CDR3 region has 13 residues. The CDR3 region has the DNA TGTGCCAGCAGTTTGGGAGCGGCCACTGAAGCTTTCTTT. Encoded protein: CASSLGAATEAFF.

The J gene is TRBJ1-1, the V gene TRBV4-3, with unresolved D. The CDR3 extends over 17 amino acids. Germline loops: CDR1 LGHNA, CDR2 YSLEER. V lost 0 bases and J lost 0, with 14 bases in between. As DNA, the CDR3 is TGCGCCAGCAGCCAAGAAATCGCTCGGCACATGAACACTGAAGCTTTCTTT. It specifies CASSQEIARHMNTEAFF.

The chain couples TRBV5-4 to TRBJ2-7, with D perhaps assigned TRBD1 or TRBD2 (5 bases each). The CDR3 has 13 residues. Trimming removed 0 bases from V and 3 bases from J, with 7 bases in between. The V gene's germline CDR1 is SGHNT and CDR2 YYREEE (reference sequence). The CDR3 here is CASSLAGHYEQYF. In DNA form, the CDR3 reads TGTGCCAGCAGCTTGGCGGGGCACTACGAGCAGTACTTC.

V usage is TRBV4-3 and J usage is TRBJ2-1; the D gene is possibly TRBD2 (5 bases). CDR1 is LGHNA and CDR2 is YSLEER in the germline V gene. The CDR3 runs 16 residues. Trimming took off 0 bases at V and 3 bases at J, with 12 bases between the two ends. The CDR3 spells CASSQDFGVLYNEQFF. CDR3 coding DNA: TGCGCCAGCAGCCAAGATTTCGGGGTCCTCTACAATGAGCAGTTCTTC.

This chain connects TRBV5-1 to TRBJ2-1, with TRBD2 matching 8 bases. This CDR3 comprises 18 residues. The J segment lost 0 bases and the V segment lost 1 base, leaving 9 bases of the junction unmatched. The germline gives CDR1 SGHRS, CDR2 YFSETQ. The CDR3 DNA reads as TGCGCCAGCAGCTTGCTTCCGAGCGGGGGCAGCTCCTACAATGAGCAGTTCTTC. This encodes CASSLLPSGGSSYNEQFF. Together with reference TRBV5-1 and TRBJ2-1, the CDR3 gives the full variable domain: KAGVTQTPRYLIKTRGQQVTLSCSPISGHRSVSWYQQTPGQGLQFLFEYFSETQRNKGNFPGRFSGRQFSNSRSEMNVSTLELGDSALYLCASSLLPSGGSSYNEQFFGPGTRLTVL.

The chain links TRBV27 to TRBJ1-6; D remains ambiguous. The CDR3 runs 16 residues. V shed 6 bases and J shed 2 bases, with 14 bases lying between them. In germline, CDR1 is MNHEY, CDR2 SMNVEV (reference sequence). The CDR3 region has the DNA TGTGCCAGCAGGGACCCCACTACGGCCTATAATTCACCCCTCCACTTT. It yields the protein CASRDPTTAYNSPLHF.

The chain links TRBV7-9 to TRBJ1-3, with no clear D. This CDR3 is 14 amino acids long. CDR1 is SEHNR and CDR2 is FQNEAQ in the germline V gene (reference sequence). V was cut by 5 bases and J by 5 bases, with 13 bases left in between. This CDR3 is CASSHLGLRNTIYF. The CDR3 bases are TGTGCCAGCAGCCACTTAGGGCTCCGAAACACCATATATTTT.